This T cell receptor beta chain appears in the sequencing data of a study of PD-1 blockade in classical Hodgkin lymphoma. In the study overall: Administration of nivolumab to patients was at 3 mg/kg intravenously every 2 weeks. General study findings and limits: Unlike CD8+ TCR diversity, which did not rise significantly by C4D1, CD4+ TCR diversity did. Complete responders' baseline diversity resembled that of newly diagnosed patients. Before treatment, TCR diversity in newly diagnosed patients was reportedly lower than in healthy donors.

Concerning this clone: Its antigen is unknown.

Each and every patient relapsed after autologous stem cell transplantation, and patients got differing brentuximab vedotin exposure. Trimming removed 3 bases from V and 6 bases from J; junction bases left unmatched: 11. Looked up from germline, CDR1 is SGHDN and CDR2 is FVKESK. The CDR3 is 16 amino acids. The table came from immunoSEQ multiplex PCR; TCRdb's copy has only in-frame clones and leaves some out. The repertoire holds approximately 100,000 clones, more than 85% seen once, with 5% to 7.5% in the top ten. Source: peripheral blood mononuclear cells (PBMCs), taken before the second cycle of nivolumab. The chain employs TRBV14 and TRBJ2-5; the match to TRBD1 covers 9 bases. The sequence derives from a human donor with classical Hodgkin lymphoma. The DNA for the CDR3 is TGTGCCAGCAGCCAGGCAATCGGGACAGGGCCTAAGACCCAGTACTTC. Its translation: CASSQAIGTGPKTQYF.